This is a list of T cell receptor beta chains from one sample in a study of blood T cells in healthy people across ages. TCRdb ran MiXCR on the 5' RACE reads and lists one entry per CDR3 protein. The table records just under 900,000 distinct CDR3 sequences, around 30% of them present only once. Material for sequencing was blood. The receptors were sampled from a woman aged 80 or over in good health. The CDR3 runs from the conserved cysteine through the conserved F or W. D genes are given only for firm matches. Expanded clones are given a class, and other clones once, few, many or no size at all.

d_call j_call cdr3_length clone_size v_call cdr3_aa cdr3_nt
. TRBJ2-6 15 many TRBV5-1 CASSPIGSGANVLTF TGCGCCAGCAGCCCCATCGGGTCTGGGGCCAACGTCCTGACTTTC
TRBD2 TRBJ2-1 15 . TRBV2 CASNWRGGTDNEQFF TGTGCCAGCAACTGGCGGGGGGGCACGGACAATGAGCAGTTCTTC
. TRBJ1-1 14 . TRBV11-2 CARSLATGNTEAFF TGTGCCCGCAGCTTAGCGACAGGGAACACTGAAGCTTTCTTT
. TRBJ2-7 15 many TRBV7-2 CASSLEGGPHYEQYF TGTGCCAGCAGCTTAGAAGGAGGGCCCCACTACGAGCAGTACTTC
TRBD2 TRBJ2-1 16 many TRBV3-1 CASGLAGASSYNEQFF TGTGCCAGCGGACTAGCGGGGGCCAGCTCCTACAATGAGCAGTTCTTC
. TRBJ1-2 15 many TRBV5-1 CASSKKQGANYGYTF TGCGCCAGCAGCAAAAAACAGGGAGCTAACTATGGCTACACCTTC
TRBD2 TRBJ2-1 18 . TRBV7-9 CASSLWGVRTSGANEQFF TGTGCCAGCAGCTTATGGGGAGTTCGGACTAGCGGGGCTAATGAGCAGTTCTTC
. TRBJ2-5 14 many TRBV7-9 CASSLSGSQETQYF TGTGCCAGCAGCTTATCGGGCAGCCAAGAGACCCAGTACTTC
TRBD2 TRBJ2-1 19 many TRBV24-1 CATSDSLTSGGSSYNEQFF TGTGCCACCAGTGATAGTTTAACTAGCGGGGGCAGCTCCTACAATGAGCAGTTCTTC
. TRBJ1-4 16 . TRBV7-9 CASSLMGSSTNEKLFF TGTGCCAGCAGCTTAATGGGATCTTCAACTAATGAAAAACTGTTTTTT
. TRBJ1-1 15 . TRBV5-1 CASSQGHTGNTEAFF TGCGCCAGCAGCCAAGGACATACGGGGAACACTGAAGCTTTCTTT
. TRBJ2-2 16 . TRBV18 CASSLGLTLNTGERFF TGTGCCAGCTCACTCGGACTGACATTGAACACCGGGGAGCGGTTTTTT
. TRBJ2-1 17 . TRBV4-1 CASSQPFNGGPYNEQFF TGCGCCAGCAGCCAACCCTTCAATGGGGGCCCCTACAATGAGCAGTTCTTC
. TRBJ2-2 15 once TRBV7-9 CASSLTSSNTGELFF TGTGCCAGCAGCTTAACTAGCTCGAACACCGGGGAGCTGTTTTTT
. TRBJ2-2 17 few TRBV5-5 CASSLQVQATNTGELFF TGTGCCAGCAGCTTACAGGTCCAGGCAACGAACACCGGGGAGCTGTTTTTT
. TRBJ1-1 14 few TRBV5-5 CASSPSGGGTEAFF TGTGCCAGCAGCCCTTCGGGAGGGGGCACTGAAGCTTTCTTT
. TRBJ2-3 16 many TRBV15 CATSRVGRVFTDTQYF TGTGCCACCAGCAGAGTTGGAAGAGTCTTCACAGATACGCAGTATTTT
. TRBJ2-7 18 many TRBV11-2 CASSLGRGPRTDCYEQYF TGTGCCAGCAGCTTAGGTCGGGGACCCCGGACAGATTGCTACGAGCAGTACTTC